The clone carrying this T cell receptor (beta chain) was detected many times. What it binds is not known. The sample belongs to a study of regulatory T cells in long-lasting Graves disease. Whole-study findings and limits: Sample size, which was small, may have reduced accuracy.

CDR3 length: 11 amino acids. From germline, CDR1 is DFQATT and CDR2 SNEGSKA (reference sequence). To make TCR beta libraries, researchers used iRepertoire HTBI primers and Arm-PCR of CDR3 regions. TCRdb reprocessed the multiplex PCR reads via MiXCR and lists one record per CDR3 protein. The sample lists about 540,000 distinct CDR3 sequences, less than 15% occurring once. Time point specified: newly diagnosed GD, antithyroid drugs for less than 3 months. RNA extracted from PBMCs served as the sequencing template. The sample also formed part of further work on T cells in Graves' hyperthyroidism and ophthalmopathy. That paper notes: Graves' hyperthyroidism without ophthalmopathy progression within 18 months was termed stable. Most clonotypes expanded in the thyroid (above 0.001) were also present in blood. Ophthalmopathy was identified by the model a median around 6 months ahead of onset.

The specimen was peripheral blood mononuclear cells (PBMCs), collected at new diagnosis, from a patient treated with antithyroid drugs. This TCR came from a man in his thirties or forties with Graves disease. The rearrangement uses TRBV20-1 and TRBJ2-1; D gene ambiguous. The J call may be incorrect, as the DNA end agrees better with TRBJ2-5. CDR3 bases: TGCAGTGCCGAGCGACAAGAGACCCAGTACTTC. This codes for CSAERQETQYF.